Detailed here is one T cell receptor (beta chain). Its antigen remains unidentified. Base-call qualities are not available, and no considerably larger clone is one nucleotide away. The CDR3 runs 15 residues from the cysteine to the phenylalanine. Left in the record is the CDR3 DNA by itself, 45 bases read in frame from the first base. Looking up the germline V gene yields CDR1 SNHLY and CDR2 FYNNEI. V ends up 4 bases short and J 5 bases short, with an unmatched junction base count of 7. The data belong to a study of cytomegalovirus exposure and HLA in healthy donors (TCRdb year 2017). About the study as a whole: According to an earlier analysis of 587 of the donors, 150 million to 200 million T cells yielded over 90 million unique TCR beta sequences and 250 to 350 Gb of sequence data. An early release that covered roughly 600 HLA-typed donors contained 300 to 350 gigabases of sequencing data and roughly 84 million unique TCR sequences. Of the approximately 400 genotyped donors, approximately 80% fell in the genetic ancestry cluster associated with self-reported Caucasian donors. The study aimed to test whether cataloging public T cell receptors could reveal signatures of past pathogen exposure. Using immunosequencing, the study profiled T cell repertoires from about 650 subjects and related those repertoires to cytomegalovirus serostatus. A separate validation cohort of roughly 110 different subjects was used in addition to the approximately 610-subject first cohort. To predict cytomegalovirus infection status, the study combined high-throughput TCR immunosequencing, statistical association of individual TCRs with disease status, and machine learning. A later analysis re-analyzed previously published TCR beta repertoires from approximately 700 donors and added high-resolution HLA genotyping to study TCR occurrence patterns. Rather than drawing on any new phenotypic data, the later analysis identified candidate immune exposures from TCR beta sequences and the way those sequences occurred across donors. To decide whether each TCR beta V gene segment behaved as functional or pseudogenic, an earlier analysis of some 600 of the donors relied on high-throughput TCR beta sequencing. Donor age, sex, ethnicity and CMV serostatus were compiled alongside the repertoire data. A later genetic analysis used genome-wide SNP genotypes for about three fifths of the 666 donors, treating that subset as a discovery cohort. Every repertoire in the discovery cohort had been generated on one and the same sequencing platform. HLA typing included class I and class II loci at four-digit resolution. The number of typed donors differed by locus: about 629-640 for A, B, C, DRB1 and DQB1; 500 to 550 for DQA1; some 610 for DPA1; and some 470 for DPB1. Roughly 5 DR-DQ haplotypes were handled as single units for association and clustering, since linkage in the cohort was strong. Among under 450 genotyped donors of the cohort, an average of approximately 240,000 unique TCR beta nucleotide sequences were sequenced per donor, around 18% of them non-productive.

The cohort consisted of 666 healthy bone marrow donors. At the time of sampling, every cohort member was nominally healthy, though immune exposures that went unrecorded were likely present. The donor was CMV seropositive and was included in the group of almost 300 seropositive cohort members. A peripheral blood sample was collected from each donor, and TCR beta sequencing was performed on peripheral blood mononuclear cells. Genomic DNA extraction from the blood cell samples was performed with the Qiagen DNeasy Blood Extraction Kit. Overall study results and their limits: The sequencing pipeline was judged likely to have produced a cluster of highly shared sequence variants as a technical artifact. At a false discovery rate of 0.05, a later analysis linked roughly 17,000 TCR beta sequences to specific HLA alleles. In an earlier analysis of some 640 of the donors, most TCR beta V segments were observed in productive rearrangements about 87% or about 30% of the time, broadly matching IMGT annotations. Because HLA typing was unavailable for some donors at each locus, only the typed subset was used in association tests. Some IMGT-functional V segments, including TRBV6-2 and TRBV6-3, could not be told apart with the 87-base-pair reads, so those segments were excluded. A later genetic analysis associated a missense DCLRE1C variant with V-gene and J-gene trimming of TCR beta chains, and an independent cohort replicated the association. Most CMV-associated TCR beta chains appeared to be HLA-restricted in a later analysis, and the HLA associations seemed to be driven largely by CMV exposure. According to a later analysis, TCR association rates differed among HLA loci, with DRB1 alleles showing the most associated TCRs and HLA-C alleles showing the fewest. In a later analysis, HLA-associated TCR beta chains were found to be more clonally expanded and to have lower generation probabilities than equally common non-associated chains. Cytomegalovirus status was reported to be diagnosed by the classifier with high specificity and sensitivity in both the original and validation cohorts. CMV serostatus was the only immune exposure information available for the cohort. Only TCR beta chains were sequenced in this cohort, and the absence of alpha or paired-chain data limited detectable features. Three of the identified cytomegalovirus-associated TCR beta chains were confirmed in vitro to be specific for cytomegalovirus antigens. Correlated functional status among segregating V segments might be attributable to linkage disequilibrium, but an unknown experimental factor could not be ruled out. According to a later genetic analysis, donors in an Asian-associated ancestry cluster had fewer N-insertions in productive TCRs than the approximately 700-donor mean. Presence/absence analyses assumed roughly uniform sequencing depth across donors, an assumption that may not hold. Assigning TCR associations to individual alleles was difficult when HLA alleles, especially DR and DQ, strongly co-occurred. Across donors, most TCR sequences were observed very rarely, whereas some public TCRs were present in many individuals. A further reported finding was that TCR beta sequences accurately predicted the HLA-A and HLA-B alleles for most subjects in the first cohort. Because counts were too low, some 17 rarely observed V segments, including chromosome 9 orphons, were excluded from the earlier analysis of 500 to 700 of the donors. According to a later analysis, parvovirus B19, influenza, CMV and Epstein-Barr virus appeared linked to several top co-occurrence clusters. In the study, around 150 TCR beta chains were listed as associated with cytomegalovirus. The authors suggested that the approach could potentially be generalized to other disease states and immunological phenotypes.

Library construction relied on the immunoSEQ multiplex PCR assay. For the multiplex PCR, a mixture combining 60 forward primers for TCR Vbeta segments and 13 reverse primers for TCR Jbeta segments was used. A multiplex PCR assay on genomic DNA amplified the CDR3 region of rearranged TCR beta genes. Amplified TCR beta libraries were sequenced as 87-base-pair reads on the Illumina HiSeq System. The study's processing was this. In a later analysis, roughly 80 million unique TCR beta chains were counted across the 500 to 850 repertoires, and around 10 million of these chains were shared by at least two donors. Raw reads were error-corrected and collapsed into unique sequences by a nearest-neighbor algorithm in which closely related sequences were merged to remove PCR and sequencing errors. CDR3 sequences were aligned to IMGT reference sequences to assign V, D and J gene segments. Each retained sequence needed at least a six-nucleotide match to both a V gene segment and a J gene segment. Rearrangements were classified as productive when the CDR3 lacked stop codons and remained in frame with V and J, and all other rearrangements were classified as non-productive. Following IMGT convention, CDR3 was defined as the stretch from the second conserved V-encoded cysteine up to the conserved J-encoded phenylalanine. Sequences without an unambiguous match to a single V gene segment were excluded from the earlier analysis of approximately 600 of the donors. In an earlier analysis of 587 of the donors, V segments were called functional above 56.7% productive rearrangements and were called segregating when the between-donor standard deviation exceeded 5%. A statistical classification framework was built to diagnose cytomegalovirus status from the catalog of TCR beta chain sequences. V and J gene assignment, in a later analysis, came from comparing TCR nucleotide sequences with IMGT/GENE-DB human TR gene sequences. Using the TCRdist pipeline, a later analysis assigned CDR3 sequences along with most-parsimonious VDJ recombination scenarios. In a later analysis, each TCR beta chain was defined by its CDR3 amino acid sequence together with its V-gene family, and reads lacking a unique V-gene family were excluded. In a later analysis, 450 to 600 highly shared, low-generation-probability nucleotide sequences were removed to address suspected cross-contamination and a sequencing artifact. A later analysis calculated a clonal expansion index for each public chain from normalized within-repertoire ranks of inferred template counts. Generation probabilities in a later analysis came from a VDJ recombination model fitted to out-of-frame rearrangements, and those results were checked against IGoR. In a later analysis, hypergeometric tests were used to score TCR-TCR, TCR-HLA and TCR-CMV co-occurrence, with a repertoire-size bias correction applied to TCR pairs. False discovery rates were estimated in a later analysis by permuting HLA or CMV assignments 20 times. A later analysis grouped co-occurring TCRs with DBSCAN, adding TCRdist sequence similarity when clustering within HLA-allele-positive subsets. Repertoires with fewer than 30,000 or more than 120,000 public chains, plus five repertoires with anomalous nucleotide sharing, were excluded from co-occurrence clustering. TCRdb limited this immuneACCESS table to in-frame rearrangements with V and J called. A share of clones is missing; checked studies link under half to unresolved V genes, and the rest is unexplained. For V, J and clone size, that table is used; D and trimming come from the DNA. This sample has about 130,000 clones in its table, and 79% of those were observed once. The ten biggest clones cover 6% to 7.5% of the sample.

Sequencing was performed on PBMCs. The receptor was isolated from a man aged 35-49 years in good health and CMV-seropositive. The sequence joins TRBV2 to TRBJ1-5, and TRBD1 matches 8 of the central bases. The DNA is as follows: TGTGCCAGCAGTGGGACGGGACAGGTCCATCAGCCCCAGCATTTT. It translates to CASSGTGQVHQPQHF.